These T cell receptor beta chains were read from a single sample in a study of cytomegalovirus exposure and HLA in healthy donors. Repertoires were generated with immunoSEQ multiplex PCR, while TCRdb's copy carries only in-frame clones and drops some. This sample has about 130,000 clones, with about 81% found just once. The sample consisted of PBMCs. Source of these receptors: a woman aged 30 to 39 in good health and CMV-seronegative. CDR3s include the opening cysteine and the closing phenylalanine or tryptophan. Fields, in order: J gene, V gene, CDR3 protein.

TRBJ1-2,TRBV6-5,CASRPGGAYYGYTF
TRBJ1-5,TRBV25-1,CASSEQGWGQPQHF
TRBJ2-3,TRBV9,CASSEGAESTDTQYF
TRBJ1-2,TRBV5-6,CASSTRIYGYTF
TRBJ1-2,TRBV30,CATNRDSPYGYTF
TRBJ2-7,TRBV18,CASSPPMSEDEQYF
TRBJ1-2,TRBV7-2,CASSPWGTGDVGGYTF
TRBJ1-2,TRBV9,CASSVGDRSSYGYTF
TRBJ1-1,TRBV6-7,CASSFTAGAFF
TRBJ2-7,TRBV11-3,CASSRTSGSAEQYF
TRBJ2-7,TRBV30,CACRSLRTSGYEQYF
TRBJ2-7,TRBV15,CATSRDGGPYEQYF
TRBJ1-4,TRBV19,CASSIGGFANEKLFF
TRBJ2-5,TRBV4-2,CASSQEKFSETQYF
TRBJ1-6,TRBV18,CASSPEGGSPLHF
TRBJ2-2,TRBV7-8,CASSFLQGANTGELFF
TRBJ2-7,TRBV2,CASSQTSGSSYEQYF
TRBJ2-7,TRBV30,CAWNGGGTYEQYF
TRBJ2-1,TRBV7-6,CASKSGEYNEQFF
TRBJ1-1,TRBV6-1,CASSRLNTEAFF
TRBJ2-5,TRBV29-1,CSALGGQYEETQYF
TRBJ1-6,TRBV6-5,CASSYSTGLDSPLHF
TRBJ1-1,TRBV7-2,CASSTRTGGTEAFF
TRBJ2-5,TRBV7-9,CASSPAVWRQETQYF
TRBJ2-1,TRBV21-1,CASSKGLFSGESYNEQFF
TRBJ1-6,TRBV28,CASSFGGLSYNSPLHF
TRBJ1-6,TRBV6-5,CASSYSRFQGGSPLHF
TRBJ1-3,TRBV18,CASSPGQFSHSGNTIYF
TRBJ1-2,TRBV10-3,CAISERNGDGYTF
TRBJ2-7,TRBV25-1,CASYFVPDYEQYF
TRBJ2-5,TRBV29-1,CSVLTSGRETQYF
TRBJ2-5,TRBV10-3,CAISAGEQETQYF
TRBJ2-5,TRBV2,CASRTRAGETQETQYF
TRBJ2-7,TRBV7-6,CASSRQLGIGDEQYF
TRBJ1-1,TRBV6-1,CASSALGGVGTEAFF